This T cell receptor (beta chain) comes out of a study of response to subunit inactivated influenza vaccine. Overall study findings and caveats: The authors suggested that every seasonal influenza vaccination recruits few new T cells.

In regard to this clonotype: Its antigen is still unknown.

In germline, CDR1 is MDHEN, CDR2 SYDVKM. The V gene end was trimmed by 8 bases and the J gene end by 5 bases; junction bases not matched to a gene: 6. CDR3 length equals 14 residues. TCRdb re-derived calls from the RT-PCR reads in MiXCR, one entry per CDR3 protein. Of fewer than 350,000 distinct CDR3 sequences listed, about a fifth are singletons. The source was PBMCs from blood, collected approximately 20 months after vaccination. This chain connects TRBV28 to TRBJ1-6; 7 nucleotides agree with TRBD1. The clonotype was recovered from a man aged 50 to 75 who received an inactivated influenza vaccine. The CDR3 DNA reads TGTGCCAGCTTGGAGGGGGCAAATAATTCACCCCTCCACTTT. It encodes CASLEGANNSPLHF.